The present entry profiles one T cell receptor (beta chain) with its context. What it recognizes is unknown. This entry is derived from a study of graft-versus-host responses after intestinal transplantation. Data came from immunoSEQ multiplex PCR; TCRdb stores just in-frame clones and leaves some out. The table lists around 17,000 clones, 60% to 80% of them singletons. Study observations and caveats: Early declines in HvG clones that occurred post-transplant were associated with peak circulating GvH clone levels. GvH clones appeared in recipient marrow, some first in ileum or blood.

V was shortened by 4 bases and J by 6 bases, with 20 bases between the two germline ends. The CDR3 covers 16 residues. The germline V gene encodes CDR1 SGHNT and CDR2 YYREEE (reference sequence). Researchers processed graft tissue to release intraepithelial and lamina propria lymphocytes. The sample consisted of ileum tissue, taken roughly 460 days after intestinal transplant. This sequence was found in a human patient who received an intestinal transplant, so some T cells may come from the graft donor. The rearrangement joins TRBV5-4 to TRBJ2-1; D possibly corresponds to TRBD2 (5 bases). The CDR3 DNA sequence: TGTGCCAGCAGCAATCCGGAACAGAGGGTTACCAATGAGCAGTTCTTC. Amino acids: CASSNPEQRVTNEQFF.